The sequence of this T cell receptor beta chain was determined in a study of long-term antiretroviral therapy in people with HIV. Per individual, the PBMC samples numbered at least one pre-ART and at least two post-ART. Treated in the United States were all of the participants with HIV. Study-wide results and caveats: Possibly under older ART regimens, blood was drawn between the mid-2000s and the late 2010s.

This clone showed up just once. Its specificity is unknown. Researchers report immunoSEQ v3.0 was run at survey level. Researchers set sequencing to target roughly 40,000-50,000 T-cell genomes per sample. The repertoire was sequenced with immunoSEQ multiplex PCR; TCRdb's copy has only in-frame clones and lacks some. The repertoire includes under 9,000 clones, over 75% of them detected once, and 16% sits in the top ten. Trimming stripped 0 bases from V and 5 bases from J, with 14 bases between. This CDR3 region has 15 residues. The germline gives CDR1 LGHNA, CDR2 YSLEER. The sequencing used unsorted PBMCs, collected 0.1 years after starting antiretroviral therapy. This clonotype was sampled from a middle-aged man with HIV. The chain combines TRBV4-3 with TRBJ2-7; D gene unclear. The CDR3 DNA sequence: TGCGCCAGCAGCCAAGATAAGGTGGGCAGCGACGAGCAGTACTTC. This sequence encodes CASSQDKVGSDEQYF.